This is a list of T cell receptor beta chains from one sample in a study of T cell responses to AZD1222 COVID-19 vaccine. TCRdb's copy holds only in-frame clones and misses some; the assay was immunoSEQ multiplex PCR. This table holds 95,000 to 150,000 clones, 87% found once. The specimen comprised peripheral blood, sampled 28 days after the second AZD1222 dose. These receptors were obtained from an adult who received the AZD1222 COVID-19 vaccine. Both conserved end residues are part of each CDR3. Clone sizes are given selectively: once, few, many, or a class where the clone is expanded.

clone size: NA
V gene: TRBV7-3
J gene: TRBJ1-1
CDR3 protein: CASSWTGTQPEAFF

clone size: NA
V gene: TRBV5-4
J gene: TRBJ1-5
CDR3 protein: CASSLGGLQGGNQPQHF

clone size: NA
V gene: TRBV6-1
J gene: TRBJ1-4
CDR3 protein: CASSEAGTANEKLFF

clone size: NA
V gene: TRBV3-1/TRBV3-2
J gene: TRBJ1-2
CDR3 protein: CASSQGRRGRPANYGYTF

clone size: NA
V gene: TRBV23-1
J gene: TRBJ2-5
CDR3 protein: CASSPWGAGETQYF

clone size: NA
V gene: TRBV28
J gene: TRBJ1-6
CDR3 protein: CASRPNRDSNNSPLHF

clone size: NA
V gene: TRBV5-1
J gene: TRBJ1-5
CDR3 protein: CASSPGQLNQPQHF

clone size: NA
V gene: TRBV28
J gene: TRBJ1-4
CDR3 protein: CASSPPPQGWTNEKLFF

clone size: few
V gene: TRBV7-3
J gene: TRBJ2-6
CDR3 protein: CASSLGPDNVLTF

clone size: NA
V gene: TRBV14
J gene: TRBJ1-3
CDR3 protein: CASSQGRRNTIYF

clone size: NA
V gene: TRBV2
J gene: TRBJ1-4
CDR3 protein: CASRGGLDEKLFF

clone size: NA
V gene: TRBV7-9
J gene: TRBJ1-2
CDR3 protein: CASSLAGGRYTF

clone size: few
V gene: TRBV3-1/TRBV3-2
J gene: TRBJ2-7
CDR3 protein: CASSQGPYEQYF

clone size: NA
V gene: TRBV19
J gene: TRBJ1-2
CDR3 protein: CASSTTGGNYGYTF

clone size: NA
V gene: TRBV19
J gene: TRBJ1-2
CDR3 protein: CASTRDHNGYTF

clone size: NA
V gene: TRBV27
J gene: TRBJ2-7
CDR3 protein: CASSYLPKDRTTFCPYEQYF

clone size: NA
V gene: TRBV16
J gene: TRBJ1-2
CDR3 protein: CASSQGPAYGYTF

clone size: NA
V gene: TRBV27
J gene: TRBJ1-2
CDR3 protein: CASFPGQGLAYGYTF

clone size: NA
V gene: TRBV27
J gene: TRBJ1-6
CDR3 protein: CASRPTPTAPLHF

clone size: NA
V gene: TRBV20-1
J gene: TRBJ1-2
CDR3 protein: CSAPDGYTF

clone size: NA
V gene: TRBV18
J gene: TRBJ1-3
CDR3 protein: CASSPTRERVGNTIYF

clone size: NA
V gene: TRBV19
J gene: TRBJ2-5
CDR3 protein: CASTLGTGAETQYF

clone size: NA
V gene: TRBV6-6
J gene: TRBJ1-6
CDR3 protein: CASSQRQGGNSPLHF

clone size: NA
V gene: TRBV6-5
J gene: TRBJ1-5
CDR3 protein: CASAGQKRVNQPQHF

clone size: NA
V gene: TRBV19
J gene: TRBJ2-4
CDR3 protein: CASTPETSGGIAKNIQYF

clone size: NA
V gene: TRBV4-3
J gene: TRBJ1-2
CDR3 protein: CASSQVTGTPSYGYTF

clone size: NA
V gene: TRBV4-3
J gene: TRBJ2-7
CDR3 protein: CASSQDASSYEQYF

clone size: NA
V gene: TRBV10-3
J gene: TRBJ1-4
CDR3 protein: CAISESGTDNEKLFF

clone size: NA
V gene: TRBV7-2
J gene: TRBJ2-1
CDR3 protein: CASSSFSGGLYEQFF

clone size: NA
V gene: TRBV19
J gene: TRBJ2-3
CDR3 protein: CASSIDLLDTQYF

clone size: once
V gene: TRBV11-2
J gene: TRBJ2-1
CDR3 protein: CASSLDRGAYNEQFF

clone size: once
V gene: TRBV18
J gene: TRBJ2-4
CDR3 protein: CASSLGQGRAKNIQYF

clone size: once
V gene: TRBV15
J gene: TRBJ2-5
CDR3 protein: CATSRGDTKTQYF

clone size: NA
V gene: TRBV11-2
J gene: TRBJ1-2
CDR3 protein: CASSFFGARSTRAYGYTF

clone size: NA
V gene: TRBV15
J gene: TRBJ2-7
CDR3 protein: CATSSGTYEQYF

clone size: NA
V gene: TRBV18
J gene: TRBJ1-6
CDR3 protein: CASSPNGNSPLHF

clone size: NA
V gene: TRBV6-5
J gene: TRBJ2-3
CDR3 protein: CASLGRTDTQYF

clone size: NA
V gene: TRBV4-1
J gene: TRBJ1-1
CDR3 protein: CASSPAARGPTEAFF

clone size: NA
V gene: TRBV19
J gene: TRBJ1-5
CDR3 protein: CASSIDFTKRKHQPQHF

clone size: NA
V gene: TRBV7-2
J gene: TRBJ1-2
CDR3 protein: CASSPTATGRGYTF

clone size: few
V gene: TRBV5-1
J gene: TRBJ2-1
CDR3 protein: CASRAQDGYNEQFF

clone size: NA
V gene: TRBV29-1
J gene: TRBJ2-5
CDR3 protein: CSVDGTSGGVGETQYF

clone size: NA
V gene: TRBV27
J gene: TRBJ1-6
CDR3 protein: CASSQWSSPLHF

clone size: once
V gene: TRBV2
J gene: TRBJ2-2
CDR3 protein: CASSEVQGTGELFF

clone size: NA
V gene: TRBV2
J gene: TRBJ1-1
CDR3 protein: CASRESRYTEAFF

clone size: NA
V gene: TRBV6-5
J gene: TRBJ1-5
CDR3 protein: CASSYREGQPQHF

clone size: NA
V gene: TRBV3-1/TRBV3-2
J gene: TRBJ1-6
CDR3 protein: CASSRRQESSYNSPLHF

clone size: NA
V gene: TRBV28
J gene: TRBJ1-4
CDR3 protein: CASSLLRGSNEKLFF

clone size: NA
V gene: TRBV4-1
J gene: TRBJ1-6
CDR3 protein: CASSQVDRGSPLHF

clone size: NA
V gene: TRBV27
J gene: TRBJ1-6
CDR3 protein: CASSLSGGSYSPLHF